The next 32 T cell receptor beta chains were all read from a single sample in a study of low-dose radiotherapy and immunotherapy resistance in tumors. Both TCRalpha and TCRbeta chains were reverse transcribed with V-gene-specific primers. Amplification of TCRs used a constant-region primer and V-primer adapter for roughly 22 PCR cycles. MiXCR, run by TCRdb on the reads, gives a single entry per CDR3 protein. Altogether 75,000 to 95,000 distinct CDR3 sequences are present, 15% to 20% being singletons, with the ten largest covering 5% to 6.5%. Described time point: before trial treatment. The sample consisted of PBMCs, taken before treatment. These receptor sequences come from a male donor with prostate cancer.

This clonotype was detected ten times or more. The gene calls are TRBV7-3 and TRBJ2-1; no definite D call. This CDR3 has 15 residues. Trimming removed 2 bases from V and 0 bases from J, with 8 bases in between. The V gene's germline CDR1 is SGHTA and CDR2 FQGTGA. CDR3 in DNA: TGTGCCAGCAGCTTAGATTCCGGCTCCTACAATGAGCAGTTCTTC. Protein product: CASSLDSGSYNEQFF.

This clonotype was seen repeatedly, ten times or more. A read error may be the cause here, since a much bigger clone is one base away. The genes are TRBV11-2 and TRBJ2-5, with D unclear. Germline values: CDR1 SGHAT, CDR2 FQNNGV. CDR3 length: 13 amino acids. V lost 0 bases and J lost 1, with 3 bases in between. The CDR3 loop is CASSLDRQETQYF. CDR3 bases: TGTGCCAGCAGCTTAGATCGCCAAGAGACCCAGTACTTC.

This clonotype was counted many times. This rearrangement joins TRBV21-1 to TRBJ2-5; TRBD1, the D gene given by the table, was not confirmed from the DNA. TRBV21-1 is annotated as a pseudogene. This CDR3 spans 17 amino acids. DNA of the CDR3: TGTGCCAGCAGCAAACTCGACCGGGGCCGGGCAAAGGAGACCCAGTACTTC. Protein product: CASSKLDRGRAKETQYF.

The sample holds many counts of this clonotype. The chain links TRBV12-2 to TRBJ1-6; TRBD1 is taken as the D call from the table, unchecked against the DNA. TRBV12-2 is a documented pseudogene. The length of the CDR3 is 14 residues. In DNA form, the CDR3 reads TGTGGGGGGCGGTCAGGCTCCTATAATTCACCCCTCCACTTT. It is translated as CGGRSGSYNSPLHF.

This clonotype showed up many times. The rearrangement links TRBV19 to TRBJ2-3; D gene ambiguous. Trimming cost V 6 bases and J 3 bases, with 16 bases left between them. CDR3 length: 15 residues. Germline V gene sequence: CDR1 LNHDA, CDR2 SQIVND (reference sequence). The CDR3 DNA follows: TGTGCCAGTAGCGGTCAAGGGTTTGGTACAGATACGCAGTATTTT. Residues: CASSGQGFGTDTQYF.

The sample holds many counts of this clonotype. V gene TRBV7-2 combines with J gene TRBJ2-2; D tentatively fits TRBD1 or TRBD2 (5 bases each). The length of the CDR3 is 14 residues. V lost 3 bases and J 1 base, leaving 6 bases between the germline ends. The germline V gene encodes CDR1 SGHTA and CDR2 FQGNSA. The CDR3 coding sequence is TGTGCCAGCAGCTTTGGGGGGAACACCGGGGAGCTGTTTTTT. Its protein is CASSFGGNTGELFF.

This clonotype was detected ten times or more. The chain joins TRBV24-1 to TRBJ1-5, with D possibly matching TRBD1 (6 bases). Germline V gene sequence: CDR1 KGHDR, CDR2 SFDVKD. CDR3 length equals 17 residues. Between the trimmed V and J ends, which lost 4 bases and 1 base, there was a span of 16 bases. As DNA, the CDR3 is TGTGCCACCAGTGAGCACGGCGGGGGCGCCAGCAATCAGCCCCAGCATTTT. Translating it yields CATSEHGGGASNQPQHF.

Many counts were recorded for this clonotype. The J gene is TRBJ2-1, the V gene TRBV5-1; 9 bases align to TRBD1. V gave up 0 bases and J gave up 7 bases; unmatched junction bases: 5. The CDR3 contains 15 residues. Germline lookup yields CDR1 SGHRS and CDR2 YFSETQ. The CDR3 bases are TGCGCCAGCAGCTTGGGTGGGACAGGGCGGAATGAGCAGTTCTTC. It yields the protein CASSLGGTGRNEQFF.

There are a few counts of this clonotype. V and J are TRBV6-2 or TRBV6-3 and TRBJ1-1; D is unresolved. Germline CDR1 reads MNHEY; CDR2 reads SVGEGT. CDR3 size: 13 residues. V lost 8 bases and J lost 4, with 14 bases in between. This CDR3 is CASFYGFLTEAFF. CDR3 nucleotides: TGTGCCAGCTTTTATGGTTTCCTCACTGAAGCTTTCTTT.

V gene TRBV6-1 combines with J gene TRBJ1-1; no clear D gene. Trimming stripped 5 bases from V and 5 bases from J, with 9 bases between. The CDR3 runs 12 residues. CDR1 MNHNS and CDR2 SASEGT come from the germline V gene. In nucleotides, the CDR3 is TGTGCCAGCAGTTACACCGCTACTGAAGCTTTCTTT. Its translation: CASSYTATEAFF.

The table lists this clonotype with many counts. The chain's CDR3 is CASSLTPSVETQYF. The CDR3 DNA reads as TGTGCCAGCAGCTTAACCCCTAGCGTAGAGACCCAGTACTTC. The chain has TRBV7-3 and TRBJ2-5, with TRBD2 as a possible D gene (6 bases). This CDR3 is built from 14 residues. The germline V gene encodes CDR1 SGHTA and CDR2 FQGTGA. V lost 0 bases to trimming and J lost 4 bases, with 9 bases between them.

This clonotype was found many times. The gene calls are TRBV5-8 and TRBJ2-4; D uncertain. Deletions cut 0 bases from V and 6 bases from J, with 1 base between. The V gene's germline CDR1 is SGHTS and CDR2 YDEGEE. This CDR3 has 11 residues. As DNA, the CDR3 is TGTGCCAGCAGCTTGGTAAACATTCAGTACTTC. Its protein product is CASSLVNIQYF.

This clonotype occurred many times. This chain joins TRBV27 and TRBJ1-5, with 7 bases aligning to TRBD1. Germline assignment: CDR1 MNHEY and CDR2 SMNVEV (reference sequence). The CDR3 has 16 amino acids. The junction had 7 bases not matched to a gene; V was cut back by 5 bases and J by 0 bases. The CDR3: CASSPRGQYSNQPQHF. The CDR3 nucleotides are TGTGCCAGCAGTCCAAGGGGACAGTATAGCAATCAGCCCCAGCATTTT.

Ten or more counts support this clonotype. The V gene is TRBV5-1, the J gene TRBJ1-2; TRBD1 agrees at 7 bases. Germline lookup yields CDR1 SGHRS and CDR2 YFSETQ. The J segment lost 4 bases and the V segment lost 4 bases, leaving 4 bases of the junction unmatched. This CDR3 comprises 13 residues. The CDR3 protein is CASSRDSGYGYTF. The CDR3 coding sequence is TGCGCCAGCAGCCGGGACAGTGGCTATGGCTACACCTTC.

This clonotype came up many times. The chain couples TRBV29-1 to TRBJ2-7; 8 bases agree with TRBD1. Germline V lookup: CDR1 SQVTM, CDR2 ANQGSEA. The CDR3 totals 13 residues. V was clipped by 3 bases and J by 7 bases; unmatched bases: 8. The CDR3 protein is CSVDGQGAGEQYF. In nucleotides, the CDR3 is TGCAGCGTTGATGGGCAGGGGGCAGGAGAGCAGTACTTC.

In its sample, this clonotype was seen many times. This chain connects TRBV7-9 to TRBJ2-7; 7 bases line up with TRBD2. This CDR3 spans 14 amino acids. Trimming took 2 bases from V and 5 from J; bases not matched to a gene: 6. Germline V gene sequence: CDR1 SEHNR, CDR2 FQNEAQ (reference sequence). CDR3 bases: TGTGCCAGCAGCTTAATGGCGGGAGTCAACGAGCAGTACTTC. It specifies CASSLMAGVNEQYF.

This clonotype was observed many times. The rearrangement links TRBV6-2 or TRBV6-3 to TRBJ1-1, with D uncertain. The CDR3 consists of 13 residues. Germline values: CDR1 MNHEY, CDR2 SVGEGT. V was shortened by 5 bases and J by 1 base, with 8 bases between the two germline ends. CDR3 DNA sequence: TGTGCCAGCAGTGAGATGGGGAACACTGAAGCTTTCTTT. Translation: CASSEMGNTEAFF.

This clonotype was found many times. This rearrangement joins TRBV5-1 to TRBJ1-2; 7 nucleotides match TRBD1. The CDR3 loop spans 14 amino acids. V lost 4 bases and J lost 8; bases outside the gene matches: 11. Germline V gene data show CDR1 as SGHRS and CDR2 as YFSETQ. The CDR3: CASSVTQGDFGYTF. CDR3 coding DNA: TGCGCCAGCAGCGTAACGCAGGGGGACTTCGGCTACACCTTC.

This rearrangement joins TRBV2 to TRBJ2-1; TRBD2 matches at 9 bases. V was pared by 7 bases and J by 4 bases, with 8 bases of the junction left unmatched. This CDR3 contains 15 residues. Germline CDR1 reads SNHLY; CDR2 reads FYNNEI. The CDR3 spells CASMKAGGTYNEQFF. The CDR3 DNA reads as TGTGCCAGCATGAAAGCGGGAGGAACGTACAATGAGCAGTTCTTC.

This clonotype was recorded many times. The V call is TRBV5-1, the J call TRBJ1-6; 7 bases align to TRBD1. Germline V gene data show CDR1 as SGHRS and CDR2 as YFSETQ. This CDR3 spans 18 amino acids. The V segment lost 0 bases and the J segment 0 bases; nucleotides outside the gene matches: 6. In DNA, the CDR3 is TGCGCCAGCAGCTTGGTGGGACAGAGAAGCTCCTATAATTCACCCCTCCACTTT. As protein: CASSLVGQRSSYNSPLHF.

This clonotype was detected many times. This chain joins TRBV6-5 and TRBJ1-1; the D is unclear. Germline assignment: CDR1 MNHEY and CDR2 SVGAGI. The CDR3 runs 14 residues. The V end lost 0 bases, the J end lost 5 bases, and 10 bases lay between the germline ends. The CDR3 spells CASSYSRRETEAFF. The DNA of the CDR3 is TGTGCCAGCAGTTACTCCAGGAGAGAGACTGAAGCTTTCTTT.

The chain joins TRBV7-2 to TRBJ2-3, with 12 nucleotides matching TRBD2. The CDR3 extends over 17 amino acids. Germline values: CDR1 SGHTA, CDR2 FQGNSA. The V segment lost 5 bases and the J segment 4 bases; nucleotides outside the gene matches: 10. In DNA form, the CDR3 reads TGTGCCAGCAGCCCGGGGCTAGCGGGGGGGCCACCAGATACGCAGTATTTT. It translates to CASSPGLAGGPPDTQYF. The full variable domain, with the rest looked up from reference TRBV7-2 and TRBJ2-3, is GAGVSQSPSNKVTEKGKDVELRCDPISGHTALYWYRQSLGQGLEFLIYFQGNSAPDKSGLPSDRFSAERTGGSVSTLTIQRTQQEDSAVYLCASSPGLAGGPPDTQYFGPGTRLTVL.

This clonotype was seen at least ten times. The chain's CDR3 is CSAYRDGYTF. CDR3 DNA: TGCAGTGCTTACAGGGATGGCTACACCTTC. The V and J genes are TRBV20-1 and TRBJ1-2; D may be TRBD1 (6 bases). This CDR3 is built from 10 residues. Germline CDR1 reads DFQATT; CDR2 reads SNEGSKA (reference sequence). With 5 bases removed from V and 6 bases from J, the gap between germline ends came to 7 bases.

This chain connects TRBV21-1 to TRBJ2-7; the table's D call, TRBD1, has no DNA check behind it. TRBV21-1 is described as a pseudogene. The CDR3 is 14 amino acids. The CDR3 spells CASSNVGQGPEQYF. DNA for the CDR3: TGTGCCAGCAGCAATGTAGGACAGGGTCCCGAGCAGTACTTC.

This clonotype occurred many times. V usage is TRBV4-1 and J usage is TRBJ2-7, with D possibly being TRBD2 (5 bases). The CDR3 has 15 residues. Germline-derived CDR1 and CDR2 are MGHRA and YSYEKL. Trimming cost V 1 base and J 5 bases, with 15 bases left between them. In DNA form, the CDR3 reads TGCGCCAGCAGCCAAGGCCCGAGAGAGGGCAACGAGCAGTACTTC. This encodes CASSQGPREGNEQYF.

The table lists this clonotype with many counts. CDR3 loop: CASSLTPGQGGDEQYF. The CDR3 DNA is TGTGCCAGCTCACTAACGCCGGGACAGGGGGGTGACGAGCAGTACTTC. The V call is TRBV18, the J call TRBJ2-7, with 11 bases matching TRBD1. With V trimmed by 4 bases and J by 5 bases, 10 bases remained unmatched. This CDR3 is 16 amino acids long. From germline, CDR1 is KGHSH and CDR2 LQKENI.

This clonotype has at least ten counts. This CDR3 is CSAGGSVNSGNTIYF. DNA for the CDR3: TGCAGTGCCGGGGGATCGGTCAACTCTGGAAACACCATATATTTT. The V gene is TRBV20-1, the J gene TRBJ1-3, with TRBD1 as a possible D gene (5 bases). Trimming took off 6 bases at V and 0 bases at J, with 15 bases between the two ends. The length of the CDR3 is 15 residues. CDR1 is DFQATT, CDR2 SNEGSKA, per germline (reference sequence).

This clonotype was counted many times. The genes are TRBV6-2 or TRBV6-3 and TRBJ2-5; 11 bases agree with TRBD2. Germline V lookup: CDR1 MNHEY, CDR2 SVGEGT. This CDR3 has 14 amino acids. V shed 6 bases and J 2 bases; nucleotides not matched to a gene: 2. The CDR3 loop reads CASSRLAGQETQYF. In nucleotides, the CDR3 is TGTGCCAGCAGCAGACTAGCGGGACAAGAGACCCAGTACTTC.

This clonotype came up many times. V gene TRBV12-5 combines with J gene TRBJ2-7; D is perhaps TRBD2 (6 bases). The CDR3 runs 12 residues. The germline CDR1 and CDR2 sequences are LGHNT and FRNRAP. V was shortened by 5 bases and J by 6 bases, with 11 bases between the two germline ends. CDR3 in DNA: TGTGCTAGTGGTCCACCCGGGGGCGAGCAGTACTTC. Encoded protein: CASGPPGGEQYF.

This clonotype was observed many times. The chain uses TRBV18 and TRBJ1-2; D not certain. The germline V gene has CDR1 KGHSH and CDR2 LQKENI. This CDR3 contains 12 residues. V gave up 3 bases and J gave up 2 bases, with 4 bases separating them. CDR3 nucleotide sequence: TGTGCCAGCTCACCCCCGAACTATGGCTACACCTTC. Encoded protein: CASSPPNYGYTF.

This clonotype was seen ten or more times. The chain joins TRBV6-1 to TRBJ2-3; TRBD1 matches at 9 bases. Germline V gene lookup returns CDR1 MNHNS and CDR2 SASEGT. The CDR3 spans 15 residues. The V and J ends lost 11 bases and 0 bases, in that order; junction bases with no gene match: 9. CDR3 sequence (DNA): TGTGCCGCACGAAGGGACAGGGCAAGCACAGATACGCAGTATTTT. Translated: CAARRDRASTDTQYF.

This clonotype came up many times. V gene TRBV5-1 combines with J gene TRBJ1-2; 7 positions match TRBD1. CDR3 length: 14 amino acids. Germline CDR1 is SGHRS and CDR2 is YFSETQ. V lost 6 bases to trimming and J lost 4 bases; unmatched junction nucleotides: 9. CDR3 nucleotides: TGCGCCAGCACTGCGACAGGGAGCAGCTATGGCTACACCTTC. The encoded protein is CASTATGSSYGYTF.